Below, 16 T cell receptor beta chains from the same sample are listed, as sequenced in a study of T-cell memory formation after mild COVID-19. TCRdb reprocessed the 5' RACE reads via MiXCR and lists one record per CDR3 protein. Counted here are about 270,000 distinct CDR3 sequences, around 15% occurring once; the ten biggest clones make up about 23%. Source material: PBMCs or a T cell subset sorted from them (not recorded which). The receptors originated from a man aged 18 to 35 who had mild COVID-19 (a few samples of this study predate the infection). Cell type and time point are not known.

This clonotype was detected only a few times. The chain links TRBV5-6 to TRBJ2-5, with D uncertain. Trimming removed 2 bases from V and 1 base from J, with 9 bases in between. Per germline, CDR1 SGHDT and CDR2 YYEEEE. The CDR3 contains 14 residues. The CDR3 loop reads CASSFGILQETQYF. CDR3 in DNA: TGTGCCAGCAGCTTTGGAATCCTCCAAGAGACCCAGTACTTC.

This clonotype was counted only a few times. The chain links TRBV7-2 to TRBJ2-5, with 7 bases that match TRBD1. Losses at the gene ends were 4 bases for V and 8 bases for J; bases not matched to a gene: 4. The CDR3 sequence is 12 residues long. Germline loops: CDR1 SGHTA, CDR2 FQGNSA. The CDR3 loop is CASSSYRGTQYF. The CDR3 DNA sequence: TGTGCCAGCAGCTCCTACAGGGGAACCCAGTACTTC. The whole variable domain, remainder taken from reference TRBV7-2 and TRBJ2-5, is GAGVSQSPSNKVTEKGKDVELRCDPISGHTALYWYRQSLGQGLEFLIYFQGNSAPDKSGLPSDRFSAERTGGSVSTLTIQRTQQEDSAVYLCASSSYRGTQYFGPGTRLLVL.

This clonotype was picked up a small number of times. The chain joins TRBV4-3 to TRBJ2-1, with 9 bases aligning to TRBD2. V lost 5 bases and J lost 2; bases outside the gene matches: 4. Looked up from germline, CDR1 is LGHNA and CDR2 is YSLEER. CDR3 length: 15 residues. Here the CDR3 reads CASSEGTSPYNEQFF. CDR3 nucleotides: TGCGCCAGCAGCGAGGGGACTAGCCCCTACAATGAGCAGTTCTTC.

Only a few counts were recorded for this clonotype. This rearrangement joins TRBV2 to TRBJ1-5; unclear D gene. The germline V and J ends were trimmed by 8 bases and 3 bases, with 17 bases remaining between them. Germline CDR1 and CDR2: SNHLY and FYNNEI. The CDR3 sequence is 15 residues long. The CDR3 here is CASRLGESTNQPQHF. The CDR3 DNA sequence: TGTGCCAGCCGTCTCGGGGAGAGCACCAATCAGCCCCAGCATTTT.

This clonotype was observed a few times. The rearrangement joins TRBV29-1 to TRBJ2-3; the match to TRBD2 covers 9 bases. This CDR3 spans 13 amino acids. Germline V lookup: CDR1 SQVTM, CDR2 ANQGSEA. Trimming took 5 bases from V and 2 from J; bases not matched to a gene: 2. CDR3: CSVPGLATDTQYF. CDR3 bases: TGCAGCGTTCCGGGACTAGCCACAGATACGCAGTATTTT.

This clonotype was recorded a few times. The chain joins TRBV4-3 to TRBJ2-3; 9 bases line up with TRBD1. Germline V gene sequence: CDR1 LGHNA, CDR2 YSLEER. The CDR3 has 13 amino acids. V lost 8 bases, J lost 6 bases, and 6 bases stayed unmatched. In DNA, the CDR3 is TGCGCCAGCGGACAGGGGCTGCTGGATACGCAGTATTTT. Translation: CASGQGLLDTQYF.

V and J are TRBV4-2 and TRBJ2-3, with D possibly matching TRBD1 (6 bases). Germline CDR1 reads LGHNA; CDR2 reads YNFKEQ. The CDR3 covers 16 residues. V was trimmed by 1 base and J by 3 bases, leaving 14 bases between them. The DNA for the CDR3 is TGTGCCAGCAGCCAAGTACAGGGTGGTGGAACAGATACGCAGTATTTT. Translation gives CASSQVQGGGTDTQYF.

CDR3 bases: TGTGCCAGCAGCGCGGGGCCCGTAAATCAGCCCCAGCATTTT. Translated, it gives CASSAGPVNQPQHF. The chain uses TRBV12-3 or TRBV12-4 and TRBJ1-5; TRBD1 is a possible D gene (5 bases). The CDR3 extends over 14 amino acids. The V and J ends lost 6 bases and 4 bases respectively, with 13 bases between them.

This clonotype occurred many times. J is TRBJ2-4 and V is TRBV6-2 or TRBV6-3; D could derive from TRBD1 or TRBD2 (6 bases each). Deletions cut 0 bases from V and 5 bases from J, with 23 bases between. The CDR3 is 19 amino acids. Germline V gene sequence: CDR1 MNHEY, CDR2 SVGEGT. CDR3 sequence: CASSYSGGTYLHRENIQYF. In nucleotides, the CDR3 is TGTGCCAGCAGTTACTCGGGGGGCACGTACCTCCACCGGGAAAACATTCAGTACTTC.

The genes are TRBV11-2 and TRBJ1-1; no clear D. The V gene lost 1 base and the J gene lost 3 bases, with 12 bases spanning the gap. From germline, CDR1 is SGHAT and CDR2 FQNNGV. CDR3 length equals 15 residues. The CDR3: CASSLALEGDTEAFF. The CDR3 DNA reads TGTGCCAGCAGCTTAGCTCTCGAGGGCGACACTGAAGCTTTCTTT.

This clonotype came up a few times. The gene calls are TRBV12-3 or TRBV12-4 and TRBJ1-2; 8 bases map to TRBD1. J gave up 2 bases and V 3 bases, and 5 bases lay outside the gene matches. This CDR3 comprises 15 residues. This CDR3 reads CASSLDRDRNYGYTF. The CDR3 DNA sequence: TGTGCCAGCAGTTTGGACCGGGACAGGAACTATGGCTACACCTTC.

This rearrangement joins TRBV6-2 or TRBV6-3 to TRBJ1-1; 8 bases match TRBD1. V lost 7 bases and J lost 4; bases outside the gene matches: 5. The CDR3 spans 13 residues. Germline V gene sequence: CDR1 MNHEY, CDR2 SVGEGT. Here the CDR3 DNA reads TGTGCCAGCACACCGACAGGGGTCACTGAAGCTTTCTTT. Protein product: CASTPTGVTEAFF.

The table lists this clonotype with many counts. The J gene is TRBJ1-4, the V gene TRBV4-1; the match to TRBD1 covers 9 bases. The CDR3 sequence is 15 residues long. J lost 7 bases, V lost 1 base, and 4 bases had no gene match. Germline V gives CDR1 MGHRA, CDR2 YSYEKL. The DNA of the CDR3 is TGCGCCAGCAGCCAAGGGGACAGGGATTCTGAAAAACTGTTTTTT. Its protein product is CASSQGDRDSEKLFF.

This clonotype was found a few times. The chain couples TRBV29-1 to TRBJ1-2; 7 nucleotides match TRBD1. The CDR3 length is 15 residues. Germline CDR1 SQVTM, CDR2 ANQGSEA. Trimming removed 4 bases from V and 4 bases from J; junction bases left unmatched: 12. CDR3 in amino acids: CSVGAGGRGSYGYTF. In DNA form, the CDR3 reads TGCAGCGTTGGGGCAGGGGGTCGTGGTAGCTATGGCTACACCTTC. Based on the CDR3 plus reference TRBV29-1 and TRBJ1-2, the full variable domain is SAVISQKPSRDICQRGTSLTIQCQVDSQVTMMFWYRQQPGQSLTLIATANQGSEATYESGFVIDKFPISRPNLTFSTLTVSNMSPEDSSIYLCSVGAGGRGSYGYTFGSGTRLTVV.

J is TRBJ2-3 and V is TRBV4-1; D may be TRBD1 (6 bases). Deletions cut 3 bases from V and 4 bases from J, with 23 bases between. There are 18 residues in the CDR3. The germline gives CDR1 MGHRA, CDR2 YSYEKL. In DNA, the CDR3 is TGCGCCAGCAGCCACCAAGATCAGGGCAGGGGCCCCCCAGATACGCAGTATTTT. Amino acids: CASSHQDQGRGPPDTQYF.

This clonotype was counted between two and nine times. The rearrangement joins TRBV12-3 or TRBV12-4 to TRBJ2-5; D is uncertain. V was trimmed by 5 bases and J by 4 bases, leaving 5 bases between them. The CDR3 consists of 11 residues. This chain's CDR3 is CASSQTETQYF. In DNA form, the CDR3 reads TGTGCCAGCAGTCAGACAGAGACCCAGTACTTC.